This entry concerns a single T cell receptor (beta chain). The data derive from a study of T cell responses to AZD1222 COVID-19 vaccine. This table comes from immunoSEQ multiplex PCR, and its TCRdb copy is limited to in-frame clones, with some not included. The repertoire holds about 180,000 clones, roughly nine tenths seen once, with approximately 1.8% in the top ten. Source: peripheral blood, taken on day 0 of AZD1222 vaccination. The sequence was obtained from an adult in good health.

The CDR3, as DNA: TGCGCCAGCAGGAAACCGGGAGACAGGGCCGGGGAGCTGTTTTTT. Encoded protein: CASRKPGDRAGELFF. The V and J genes are TRBV10-1 and TRBJ2-2; D may be TRBD1 (7 bases). Deletions cut 6 bases from V and 6 bases from J, with 17 bases between. This CDR3 has 15 residues. Germline CDR1 WNHNN, CDR2 SYGVQD (reference sequence).